The clone carrying this TCR beta chain was detected many times. Its antigen is unknown. Through template switching, a universal primer site was introduced, and the cDNA contained unique molecular identifiers. One entry per CDR3 protein, called by TCRdb with MiXCR from the 5' RACE reads. This table has 500,000 or so distinct CDR3 sequences, less than 25% appearing once. This CDR3 comprises 12 residues. The V gene end was trimmed by 6 bases and the J gene end by 4 bases; junction bases not matched to a gene: 2. Per germline, CDR1 SEHNR and CDR2 FQNEAQ (reference sequence). Healthy Caucasian individuals made up all the donors. The data derive from a study of identical twins. Study findings and constraints: For cord blood, abundant beta clonotypes had fewer insertions, unlike memory repertoires, which showed none. Surplus twin overlap in beta out-of-frame sequences was less pronounced.

These data were also reused for a study on T cells expressing NK-cell markers.

Sequenced input: CD4+ T cells sorted from blood. J is TRBJ1-1 and V is TRBV7-9; 7 positions agree with TRBD1. This clonotype originated in a young woman in good health. The CDR3 bases are TGTGCCAGCAGTCCAGGGGGCACTGAAGCTTTCTTT. Translated: CASSPGGTEAFF.